The 31 T cell receptor beta chains presented below share a single source sample, sequenced in a study of technical replicates of blood from several donors. The protocol was immunoSEQ multiplex PCR, while the TCRdb copy is restricted to in-frame clones and leaves out a portion. The repertoire holds tens of thousands of clones, with roughly 89% as singletons. Sequencing used T cells isolated from PBMCs. The receptors originated from a human donor in good health.

This chain links TRBV5-6 with TRBJ2-3, with 7 bases fitting TRBD2. Germline lookup yields CDR1 SGHDT and CDR2 YYEEEE. This CDR3 contains 16 residues. V trimming: 0 bases; J trimming: 2 bases; junction bases outside the gene matches: 6. The chain's CDR3 is CASSLGGGAVTDTQYF. CDR3 sequence (DNA): TGTGCCAGCAGCTTGGGGGGGGGAGCCGTCACAGATACGCAGTATTTT. The full variable domain, completed using reference TRBV5-6 and TRBJ2-3, is DAGVTQSPTHLIKTRGQQVTLRCSPKSGHDTVSWYQQALGQGPQFIFQYYEEEERQRGNFPDRFSGHQFPNYSSELNVNALLLGDSALYLCASSLGGGAVTDTQYFGPGTRLTVL.

The V call is TRBV28, the J call TRBJ2-1; D not certain. V was cut by 7 bases and J by 10 bases, with 14 bases left in between. Per germline, CDR1 MDHEN and CDR2 SYDVKM. The CDR3 is 12 residues long. The CDR3 is CASKYGTLEQFF. In nucleotides, the CDR3 is TGTGCCAGCAAGTATGGCACACTAGAGCAGTTCTTC.

The chain is built from TRBV29-1 and TRBJ1-1; perhaps TRBD1 as D (6 bases). Germline loops: CDR1 SQVTM, CDR2 ANQGSEA. The CDR3 spans 14 residues. Deletions cut 4 bases from V and 1 base from J, with 13 bases between. The CDR3 nucleotides read TGCAGCGTTGGTACAGGGAGGGGGAACACTGAAGCTTTCTTT. Protein product: CSVGTGRGNTEAFF.

The chain combines TRBV28 with TRBJ1-4, with 8 bases matching TRBD1. V gave up 6 bases and J gave up 5 bases; unmatched junction bases: 8. This CDR3 is 15 amino acids long. Germline V gene lookup returns CDR1 MDHEN and CDR2 SYDVKM. CDR3 nucleotide sequence: TGTGCCAGCAGCCCTTCAGGGGGCAGCAATGAAAAACTGTTTTTT. Amino acid sequence: CASSPSGGSNEKLFF. Full variable domain (rest looked up from reference TRBV28 and TRBJ1-4): DVKVTQSSRYLVKRTGEKVFLECVQDMDHENMFWYRQDPGLGLRLIYFSYDVKMKEKGDIPEGYSVSREKKERFSLILESASTNQTSMYLCASSPSGGSNEKLFFGSGTQLSVL.

This clone was recorded only once. This chain joins TRBV28 and TRBJ2-7; 13 positions agree with TRBD2. Germline lookup yields CDR1 MDHEN and CDR2 SYDVKM. This CDR3 has 16 amino acids. J lost 0 bases, V lost 8 bases, and 7 bases had no gene match. For the CDR3, the DNA is TGTGCCAGCCCTCCGGGACTAGCGGGGCCCTCCTACGAGCAGTACTTC. Residues: CASPPGLAGPSYEQYF.

The chain combines TRBV11-2 with TRBJ2-4; D is perhaps TRBD2 (5 bases). The germline V gene has CDR1 SGHAT and CDR2 FQNNGV. The CDR3 runs to 15 residues. Trimming took 5 bases from V and 3 from J, leaving 14 bases between them. The CDR3 protein is CASSPIRRYKNIQYF. DNA for the CDR3: TGTGCCAGCAGCCCCATCAGGAGGTACAAAAACATTCAGTACTTC.

The chain carries TRBV10-3 and TRBJ2-1, with 8 bases fitting TRBD2. From germline, CDR1 is ENHRY and CDR2 SYGVKD. After removal of 7 bases from V and 5 bases from J, the junction contained 10 bases not matched to a gene. This CDR3 region has 15 residues. CDR3 in DNA: TGTGCCATCACTCAGAGCGGGAGCCTGCACAATGAGCAGTTCTTC. This translates into CAITQSGSLHNEQFF.

This clone showed up just once. V usage is TRBV7-2 and J usage is TRBJ2-5, with D tentatively TRBD2 (5 bases). V was trimmed by 6 bases and J by 4 bases, leaving 15 bases between them. The germline V gene encodes CDR1 SGHTA and CDR2 FQGNSA. CDR3 length: 14 amino acids. As DNA, the CDR3 is TGTGCCAGCAGGCCCACTCGGGCGGGAGAGACCCAGTACTTC. Protein: CASRPTRAGETQYF.

This clone was recorded a few times. V is TRBV4-2 and J is TRBJ1-1; 7 nucleotides match TRBD1. Germline V lookup: CDR1 LGHNA, CDR2 YNFKEQ. V shed 1 base, J shed 2 bases, and the junction held 7 bases outside the gene matches. The CDR3 sequence is 16 residues long. Here the CDR3 DNA reads TGTGCCAGCAGCCAAGTACAGGGGCTCGAAAACACTGAAGCTTTCTTT. This translates into CASSQVQGLENTEAFF.

The chain couples TRBV9 to TRBJ2-1; D is uncertain. CDR3 length equals 14 residues. Trimming removed 4 bases from V and 8 bases from J, with 16 bases in between. Germline V CDR1 and CDR2: SGDLS, YYNGEE. CDR3 region: CASSPHGGRDEQFF. For the CDR3, the DNA is TGTGCCAGCAGCCCCCATGGCGGCCGGGATGAGCAGTTCTTC.

This rearrangement joins TRBV6-6 to TRBJ2-1; 11 nucleotides line up with TRBD2. The length of the CDR3 is 15 residues. The ends lost 6 bases at V and 4 bases at J; junction bases unmatched: 5. Germline-derived CDR1 and CDR2 are MNHNY and SVGAGI (reference sequence). The CDR3 DNA follows: TGTGCCAGCAGGGTAGCGGGAGGGACGTACAATGAGCAGTTCTTC. Its translation is CASRVAGGTYNEQFF.

The chain uses TRBV28 and TRBJ2-5; tentative D call: TRBD2 (5 bases). V was clipped by 7 bases and J by 7 bases, with 10 bases between them. Germline loops: CDR1 MDHEN, CDR2 SYDVKM. The CDR3 length is 11 residues. CDR3 region: CASINRGTQYF. CDR3 in DNA: TGTGCCAGCATTAACCGGGGGACCCAGTACTTC.

This chain uses TRBV18 with TRBJ2-5; D is unresolved. The ends were cut back, 3 bases at V and 1 base at J, with 3 bases in the middle. CDR1 KGHSH and CDR2 LQKENI come from the germline V gene. The CDR3 has 12 amino acids. CDR3 region: CASSPAQETQYF. In nucleotides, the CDR3 is TGTGCCAGCTCACCGGCCCAAGAGACCCAGTACTTC.

CDR3 residues: CASSLSYREIGNEQFF. CDR3 DNA: TGTGCCAGCAGTTTATCTTATAGGGAGATTGGGAATGAGCAGTTCTTC. The chain combines TRBV27 with TRBJ2-1, with a weak D call TRBD2 (5 bases). The CDR3 loop spans 16 amino acids. CDR1 and CDR2 (germline): MNHEY, SMNVEV (reference sequence). Trimming removed 0 bases at V and 7 bases at J, with 16 bases between.

This chain connects TRBV6-5 to TRBJ2-7; 12 bases line up with TRBD2. The CDR3 is 15 residues long. Germline V gene lookup returns CDR1 MNHEY and CDR2 SVGAGI. J was trimmed by 2 bases and V by 4 bases; bases with no gene match: 3. The DNA of the CDR3 is TGTGCCAGCAGTTCAAGACTAGCGGGAGCCTACGAGCAGTACTTC. It yields the protein CASSSRLAGAYEQYF.

This clone was seen a single time. The gene calls are TRBV2 and TRBJ2-1; D possibly corresponds to TRBD2 (6 bases). This CDR3 comprises 14 residues. Trimming shortened V by 7 bases and J by 7 bases, and 17 bases separated the two germline ends. Germline V lookup: CDR1 SNHLY, CDR2 FYNNEI. The CDR3 bases are TGTGCCAGCACCCGCGGGACTCTTCTTAATGAGCAGTTCTTC. Protein: CASTRGTLLNEQFF. Looking up the rest from reference TRBV2 and TRBJ2-1 gives the full variable domain: EPEVTQTPSHQVTQMGQEVILRCVPISNHLYFYWYRQILGQKVEFLVSFYNNEISEKSEIFDDQFSVERPDGSNFTLKIRSTKLEDSAMYFCASTRGTLLNEQFFGPGTRLTVL.

The V and J genes are TRBV9 and TRBJ2-5; 9 bases fit TRBD2. Germline values: CDR1 SGDLS, CDR2 YYNGEE. The ends lost 0 bases at V and 2 bases at J; junction bases unmatched: 2. CDR3 length equals 15 residues. The CDR3 nucleotides read TGTGCCAGCAGCGTAGAAGCGGGAGGACAAGAGACCCAGTACTTC. Its protein product is CASSVEAGGQETQYF.

This clone occurred once. The V call is TRBV4-1, the J call TRBJ2-7; no firm D call. This CDR3 is 15 amino acids long. CDR1 and CDR2 (germline): MGHRA, YSYEKL. Trimming shortened V by 1 base and J by 0 bases, and 10 bases separated the two germline ends. In DNA, the CDR3 is TGCGCCAGCAGCCAAGGAGTCGATCGCTCCTACGAGCAGTACTTC. The encoded protein is CASSQGVDRSYEQYF.

The V and J genes are TRBV7-9 and TRBJ2-2; tentatively, D is TRBD1 (6 bases). CDR1 is SEHNR, CDR2 FQNEAQ, per germline (reference sequence). V was shortened by 4 bases and J by 9 bases, with 18 bases between the two germline ends. The CDR3 loop spans 15 amino acids. The CDR3 DNA sequence: TGTGCCAGCAGCTCGCCGGGACAAGCATCTAGGGAGCTGTTTTTT. The encoded protein is CASSSPGQASRELFF.

V is TRBV6-1 and J is TRBJ2-7, with D possibly being TRBD1 (5 bases). Trimming stripped 4 bases from V and 5 bases from J, with 15 bases between. This CDR3 contains 14 residues. CDR1 and CDR2 from the germline V gene are MNHNS and SASEGT. The CDR3 DNA follows: TGTGCCAGCAGTGGTTCCGGCAGGGAACACGAGCAGTACTTC. Its translation is CASSGSGREHEQYF.

The V and J genes are TRBV4-2 and TRBJ1-1; D perhaps matches TRBD1 (5 bases). Trimming pared 0 bases from V and 4 bases from J, leaving 21 bases between. Germline V lookup: CDR1 LGHNA, CDR2 YNFKEQ. The CDR3 totals 18 residues. In DNA form, the CDR3 reads TGTGCCAGCAGCCAAGACGGCGACAGAATGTGGGCGAGCACTGAAGCTTTCTTT. Residues: CASSQDGDRMWASTEAFF.

This chain links TRBV6-1 with TRBJ2-3; 9 bases align to TRBD2. CDR1 and CDR2 (germline): MNHNS, SASEGT. V trimming: 6 bases; J trimming: 5 bases; junction bases outside the gene matches: 0. CDR3 length: 12 residues. The CDR3 region is CASRLAGDTQYF. For the CDR3, the DNA is TGTGCCAGCAGACTAGCGGGAGATACGCAGTATTTT.

This chain uses TRBV10-3 with TRBJ2-2; a possible D gene is TRBD1 (6 bases). Trimming took off 5 bases at V and 4 bases at J, with 11 bases between the two ends. The germline gives CDR1 ENHRY, CDR2 SYGVKD. This CDR3 spans 14 amino acids. For the CDR3, the DNA is TGTGCCATCAGTACCGGGACATCCACCGGGGAGCTGTTTTTT. It codes for CAISTGTSTGELFF.

The chain couples TRBV4-3 to TRBJ1-2; TRBD1 aligns across 7 bases. V dropped 3 bases and J dropped 8; count of bases not matched to a gene: 12. CDR3 size: 15 residues. Germline values: CDR1 LGHNA, CDR2 YSLEER. The CDR3 nucleotides read TGCGCCAGCAGCCAGGCCCCGACAGGGTTGGGAGGCTACACCTTC. Translation gives CASSQAPTGLGGYTF.

The V gene is TRBV11-3, the J gene TRBJ1-1; D is ambiguous. The CDR3 sequence is 13 residues long. The germline V gene encodes CDR1 SGHNT and CDR2 YENEEA. V was cut by 1 base and J by 3 bases, with 6 bases left in between. CDR3 sequence: CASSLGEYTEAFF. The CDR3 bases are TGTGCCAGCAGCTTAGGGGAGTACACTGAAGCTTTCTTT.

The chain links TRBV27 to TRBJ2-7; D is perhaps TRBD2 (5 bases). Germline-derived CDR1 and CDR2 are MNHEY and SMNVEV (reference sequence). The CDR3 runs 13 residues. The V end lost 6 bases, the J end lost 2 bases, and 11 bases lay between the germline ends. CDR3 amino acids: CASSLATTYEQYF. The CDR3 DNA reads TGTGCCAGCAGCCTAGCCACCACCTACGAGCAGTACTTC.

CDR3 coding DNA: TGTGCCGCTGACAGGGGCAACTATGGCTACACCTTC. It translates to CAADRGNYGYTF. The chain combines TRBV28 with TRBJ1-2; 8 positions agree with TRBD1. This CDR3 comprises 12 residues. The germline CDR1 and CDR2 sequences are MDHEN and SYDVKM. The V segment lost 11 bases and the J segment 2 bases; nucleotides outside the gene matches: 4.

The chain links TRBV6-1 to TRBJ2-7; 8 bases map to TRBD1. The CDR3 is 13 residues long. Germline CDR1 reads MNHNS; CDR2 reads SASEGT. V gave up 2 bases and J gave up 6 bases; unmatched junction bases: 3. For the CDR3, the DNA is TGTGCCAGCAGTGAACAGGGGGCGGGCGAGCAGTACTTC. Translation gives CASSEQGAGEQYF.

For the CDR3, the DNA is TGTGCCAGTAGTATAAGTTTGGACACTTATAGCAATCAGCCCCAGCATTTT. Its protein is CASSISLDTYSNQPQHF. The V and J genes are TRBV19 and TRBJ1-5, with D maybe TRBD1 (5 bases). The germline V gene encodes CDR1 LNHDA and CDR2 SQIVND (reference sequence). The germline V and J ends were trimmed by 2 bases and 0 bases, with 14 bases remaining between them. The CDR3 runs 17 residues.

The chain carries TRBV6-6 and TRBJ2-2; TRBD2 matches at 7 bases. J gave up 6 bases and V 8 bases, and 6 bases lay outside the gene matches. This CDR3 has 13 amino acids. From germline, CDR1 is MNHNY and CDR2 SVGAGI (reference sequence). CDR3 amino acids: CASAKLASGELFF. The CDR3 DNA sequence: TGTGCCAGCGCCAAACTAGCGTCCGGGGAGCTGTTTTTT.

This chain joins TRBV7-2 and TRBJ2-2; 13 bases align to TRBD2. Germline V lookup: CDR1 SGHTA, CDR2 FQGNSA. CDR3 length equals 15 residues. Trimming at V came to 8 bases and at J to 8 bases, leaving 8 bases not matched to a gene. The CDR3 region is CASVPGLAGLGELFF. CDR3 bases: TGTGCCAGCGTTCCGGGACTAGCGGGATTAGGGGAGCTGTTTTTT.